The next 10 T cell receptor beta chains were all read from a single sample in a study of OX40 agonist ivuxolimab in advanced cancers. Libraries were built with the immunoSEQ multiplex PCR assay. TCRdb mirrors the immuneACCESS table, restricted to in-frame sequences. Some clones are absent from its copies; in checked studies, under half trace to an unresolved V gene, and the reason for the others is unknown. This sample has approximately 100,000 clones in its table, and about 87% of those were observed once. In total, the top ten clones hold 0.79% of the sample. The sample here was CD4+ or CD8+ T cells sorted from blood, taken in a trial of the OX40 agonist ivuxolimab. The receptors were sampled from an adult with an advanced solid tumor such as melanoma, head and neck, liver or kidney cancer.

The chain joins TRBV28 to TRBJ2-4, with D hard to call. The V gene lost 3 bases and the J gene lost 0 bases, with 12 bases spanning the gap. The CDR3 loop spans 16 amino acids. The germline CDR1 and CDR2 sequences are MDHEN and SYDVKM. The CDR3 DNA reads TGTGCCAGCAGTTTCGGGCAGCTCCTAGCCAAAAACATTCAGTACTTC. Encoded protein: CASSFGQLLAKNIQYF.

The CDR3 spells CASSLDHTRSGGYTF. The CDR3 coding sequence is TGTGCCAGCAGCTTAGACCACACACGGTCTGGTGGCTACACCTTC. This chain links TRBV11-2 with TRBJ1-2, with D unclear. This CDR3 contains 15 residues. V lost 0 bases, J lost 7 bases, and 15 bases lay in between. Germline V gene lookup returns CDR1 SGHAT and CDR2 FQNNGV.

The chain combines TRBV6-1 with TRBJ2-3; D is unclear. Germline CDR1 is MNHNS and CDR2 is SASEGT. The CDR3 has 14 amino acids. The V end lost 2 bases, the J end lost 6 bases, and 12 bases lay between the germline ends. For the CDR3, the DNA is TGTGCCAGCAGTGAATTTCGCCTCCGGGATACGCAGTATTTT. Translation gives CASSEFRLRDTQYF.

The CDR3 reads CASSLEAWSRETQYF. DNA of the CDR3: TGCGCCAGCAGCTTGGAAGCGTGGAGCAGGGAGACCCAGTACTTC. The chain uses TRBV5-1 and TRBJ2-5; D not certain. CDR1 SGHRS and CDR2 YFSETQ come from the germline V gene. Deletions cut 0 bases from V and 5 bases from J, with 14 bases between. The CDR3 covers 15 residues.

V is TRBV7-6 and J is TRBJ2-3; 10 nucleotides align to TRBD2. Germline V gene sequence: CDR1 SGHVS, CDR2 FNYEAQ. Unmatched junction bases numbered 7, after V lost 5 bases and J lost 2 bases. The CDR3 is 16 residues long. The CDR3 region is CASSPISGGVTDTQYF. DNA of the CDR3: TGTGCCAGCAGCCCTATAAGCGGGGGGGTCACAGATACGCAGTATTTT.

The chain carries TRBV5-1 and TRBJ2-7; D not resolved. The CDR3 extends over 15 amino acids. The V gene's germline CDR1 is SGHRS and CDR2 YFSETQ. The V end was cut by 4 bases, the J end by 0 bases, with 14 bases between. The DNA for the CDR3 is TGCGCCAGCAGCGGTGACACGGGCTTCTCCTACGAGCAGTACTTC. Translating it yields CASSGDTGFSYEQYF.

The J gene is TRBJ1-5, the V gene TRBV6-5; maybe TRBD1 (6 bases). Trimming removed 4 bases from V and 0 bases from J, with 10 bases in between. The CDR3 runs 15 residues. From germline, CDR1 is MNHEY and CDR2 SVGAGI. The chain's CDR3 is CASSLGGYSNQPQHF. In DNA, the CDR3 is TGTGCCAGCAGTTTAGGGGGGTATAGCAATCAGCCCCAGCATTTT.

CDR3 nucleotide sequence: TGTGCCACCAGCAGAGATGGGCTAGCTTCCCACTCTGGAAACACCATATATTTT. It is translated as CATSRDGLASHSGNTIYF. The chain links TRBV15 to TRBJ1-3; D uncertain. In germline, CDR1 is LNHNV, CDR2 YYDKDF (reference sequence). Trimming removed 0 bases at V and 0 bases at J, with 15 bases between. The CDR3 totals 18 residues.

The V call is TRBV5-1, the J call TRBJ2-7; D may be TRBD2 (6 bases). Trimming removed 4 bases from V and 5 bases from J, with 10 bases in between. Germline loops: CDR1 SGHRS, CDR2 YFSETQ. There are 12 residues in the CDR3. CDR3 protein: CASSPAGNEQYF. Here the CDR3 DNA reads TGCGCCAGCAGCCCGGCGGGGAACGAGCAGTACTTC.

The chain recombines TRBV7-8 with TRBJ1-5; the D is unclear. The CDR3 is 13 amino acids. The V gene lost 2 bases and the J gene lost 3 bases, with 5 bases spanning the gap. Germline CDR1 is SGHVS and CDR2 is FQNEAQ. The CDR3 DNA reads TGTGCCAGCAGCTTATTTATCAATCAGCCCCAGCATTTT. This translates into CASSLFINQPQHF.